The clone carrying this T cell receptor beta chain was found many times. TCRdb fed the reads into MiXCR, producing one record per CDR3 protein. The table has 250,000 to 300,000 distinct CDR3 sequences, around 15% seen once; the top ten hold about half. This sample stems from a study of T cell repertoires in cytomegalovirus infection. For the study at large: A matching HLA type, together with CMV infection, was signaled by public TCR beta signatures.

V shed 1 base and J shed 4 bases, with 16 bases lying between them. The CDR3 totals 16 residues. Germline V gives CDR1 SGHTA, CDR2 FQGNSA. The sample was CD8+ T cells from PBMCs. This receptor was taken from a human donor in good health (CMV status not recorded). Some clones in this sample may be carry-over from other donors' samples. This sequence joins TRBV7-2 and TRBJ1-2; perhaps TRBD1 as D (5 bases). This chain's CDR3 is CASSLVTQGGTYGYTF. CDR3 bases: TGTGCCAGCAGCTTAGTGACCCAGGGCGGGACCTATGGCTACACCTTC.